Following are 13 T cell receptor beta chains from one sample sequenced in a study of response to subunit inactivated influenza vaccine. MiXCR was run by TCRdb on the RT-PCR reads, yielding one entry per CDR3 protein. This table holds over 800,000 distinct CDR3 sequences, about 20% found once. The sample was PBMCs from blood, taken about 5 days after vaccination. These receptors all come from a man aged 45-60 years who received an inactivated influenza vaccine.

The chain joins TRBV6-1 to TRBJ2-3, with D possibly TRBD2 on 5 matching bases. Trimming left V 9 bases short and J 2 bases short, with 15 bases between. The germline gives CDR1 MNHNS, CDR2 SASEGT. The CDR3 is 14 residues long. The CDR3 loop is CASNQRSNTDTQYF. CDR3 DNA: TGTGCCAGTAATCAGCGGTCGAACACAGATACGCAGTATTTT.

The table lists this clonotype with a few counts. CDR3 DNA: TGTGCCAGCAGTGAACTAGACAGGGAAAACGAGCAGTACTTC. Translating gives CASSELDRENEQYF. This rearrangement joins TRBV6-1 to TRBJ2-7, with 7 bases identical to TRBD1. V gave up 2 bases and J gave up 5 bases; unmatched junction bases: 6. The CDR3 spans 14 residues. Germline-derived CDR1 and CDR2 are MNHNS and SASEGT.

V gene TRBV28 combines with J gene TRBJ1-5; D may be TRBD1 (6 bases). V gave up 4 bases and J gave up 6 bases, with 10 bases separating them. The CDR3 has 13 residues. Germline CDR1 and CDR2: MDHEN and SYDVKM. The CDR3 region has the DNA TGTGCCAGCAGTTGGGGGCGGGCTCAGCCCCAGCATTTT. Translating gives CASSWGRAQPQHF.

The chain recombines TRBV7-2 with TRBJ2-1; D is uncertain. Trimming pared 1 base from V and 5 bases from J, leaving 15 bases between. The CDR3 is made up of 16 amino acids. Germline lookup yields CDR1 SGHTA and CDR2 FQGNSA. The DNA of the CDR3 is TGTGCCAGCAGCTTAGTAATTCGGCTGATTAACAATGAGCAGTTCTTC. Amino acids: CASSLVIRLINNEQFF.

The chain couples TRBV7-9 to TRBJ2-5; 8 bases match TRBD2. V was pared by 5 bases and J by 2 bases, with 7 bases of the junction left unmatched. Germline assignment: CDR1 SEHNR and CDR2 FQNEAQ (reference sequence). CDR3 length equals 15 residues. In nucleotides, the CDR3 is TGTGCCAGCAGCCCACCGACTAGCGAACAAGAGACCCAGTACTTC. Its translation: CASSPPTSEQETQYF.

The table lists this clonotype with a few counts. This chain links TRBV7-2 with TRBJ2-5; D ambiguous. The germline V gene encodes CDR1 SGHTA and CDR2 FQGNSA. The CDR3 consists of 15 residues. V was trimmed by 2 bases and J by 2 bases, leaving 12 bases between them. CDR3 amino acids: CASSLSPRRQETQYF. The CDR3 DNA sequence: TGTGCCAGCAGCTTATCCCCTCGCAGGCAAGAGACCCAGTACTTC.

V gene TRBV2 combines with J gene TRBJ1-4; D ambiguous. Germline CDR1 reads SNHLY; CDR2 reads FYNNEI. The CDR3 has 14 residues. V was pared by 0 bases and J by 7 bases, with 9 bases between. The CDR3 sequence is CASSEARAGEKLFF. The CDR3 region has the DNA TGTGCCAGCAGTGAAGCTCGTGCGGGTGAAAAACTGTTTTTT.

The chain joins TRBV10-3 to TRBJ2-3, with D maybe TRBD1 (5 bases). The V end lost 6 bases, the J end lost 4 bases, and 8 bases lay between the germline ends. This CDR3 has 12 residues. In germline, CDR1 is ENHRY, CDR2 SYGVKD. Here the CDR3 reads CAIRSGSDTQYF. The CDR3 nucleotides are TGTGCCATCAGATCAGGGTCAGATACGCAGTATTTT.

V is TRBV6-1 and J is TRBJ2-1; 11 bases are shared with TRBD2. The V gene end was trimmed by 4 bases and the J gene end by 8 bases; junction bases not matched to a gene: 13. Germline CDR1 MNHNS, CDR2 SASEGT. This CDR3 region has 17 residues. DNA of the CDR3: TGTGCCAGCAGTGCTCGACTAGCGGGGACCGTGAGGGATGAGCAGTTCTTC. Amino acids: CASSARLAGTVRDEQFF.

This clonotype was seen more than once but under ten times. The chain combines TRBV11-2 with TRBJ1-2, with a possible D match to TRBD1 (6 bases). V was cut by 6 bases and J by 0 bases, with 14 bases left in between. The germline gives CDR1 SGHAT, CDR2 FQNNGV. The CDR3 runs 15 residues. CDR3 sequence (DNA): TGTGCCAGCAGGGGGACAATTTCGTCTAACTATGGCTACACCTTC. Translating it yields CASRGTISSNYGYTF.

This chain connects TRBV7-2 to TRBJ2-7, with TRBD1 identical over 7 bases. Germline loops: CDR1 SGHTA, CDR2 FQGNSA. V lost 5 bases, J lost 0 bases, and 4 bases stayed unmatched. The CDR3 is 14 residues long. CDR3 nucleotides: TGTGCCAGCAGCGCGGACAGGACCTCCTACGAGCAGTACTTC. Its protein product is CASSADRTSYEQYF.

This clonotype showed up just a few times. The chain uses TRBV10-3 and TRBJ2-1; 7 bases match TRBD2. The V and J ends lost 3 bases and 2 bases, in that order; junction bases with no gene match: 4. Germline-derived CDR1 and CDR2 are ENHRY and SYGVKD. This CDR3 has 15 residues. CDR3 DNA: TGTGCCATCAGTGACTCGGGAGGACCCTACAATGAGCAGTTCTTC. Its translation: CAISDSGGPYNEQFF.

CDR3 protein: CASTHFSGQGSYEQYF. The DNA for the CDR3 is TGTGCCAGCACCCATTTCTCGGGACAGGGATCCTACGAGCAGTACTTC. V is TRBV7-9 and J is TRBJ2-7; 9 nucleotides align to TRBD1. The CDR3 length is 16 residues. The germline CDR1 and CDR2 sequences are SEHNR and FQNEAQ (reference sequence). The ends lost 7 bases at V and 1 base at J; junction bases unmatched: 11. Full variable domain (outside the CDR3, taken from reference TRBV7-9 and TRBJ2-7): DTGVSQNPRHKITKRGQNVTFRCDPISEHNRLYWYRQTLGQGPEFLTYFQNEAQLEKSRLLSDRFSAERPKGSFSTLEIQRTEQGDSAMYLCASTHFSGQGSYEQYFGPGTRLTVT.